This T cell receptor (beta chain) stems from a study of beta chain features in type 1 diabetes. General study findings and limits: High TCR expression in some cells could lead to their over-representation in cDNA sequencing. VDJ junctions from type 1 diabetes patients carried fewer insertions and larger deletions. A moderate, significant TCRB CDR3 shortening appeared in type 1 diabetes across four CD4+ subsets. Patients and controls would be equally affected if PCR favored shorter templates.

The study reverse transcribed the entire isolated RNA, so it sequenced expressed TCRB transcripts. The study sequenced naive, central memory and regulatory T cell samples to an average of about 3.6 million reads. TCRdb's table, derived via immunoSEQ multiplex PCR, lists solely in-frame clones and lacks some. The sample lists 140,000 or so clones; roughly an eighth were seen once. Comments on this clone: Its cognate antigen is unknown.

The CDR3 loop spans 15 amino acids. Trimming took 2 bases from V and 1 from J, leaving 10 bases between them. Germline V lookup: CDR1 MDHEN, CDR2 SYDVKM. This sequence was found in a man in his late teens or twenties with type 1 diabetes. The chain couples TRBV28 to TRBJ2-3; D not resolved. The specimen sequenced was central memory CD4+ T cells from blood. CDR3 amino acids: CASSLPTGGTDTQYF. CDR3 DNA: TGTGCCAGCAGTTTACCCACGGGTGGCACAGATACGCAGTATTTT.